Below, one T cell receptor (beta chain) is given with its context. Its antigen is currently not known. The input lacks base qualities; no much larger clone sits a single base away. This sample is part of a study of CXCR3 chemokines and chemotherapy response in bladder cancer (dated by TCRdb to between 2021 and 2023). Regarding the study in general: The study set out to examine whether the activity of the CXCR3 chemokine system within tumors predicted response to chemotherapy in human bladder cancer.

The library relied on PCR. The run used an Illumina HiSeq 2500. Through fastp at Q25 and MiXCR, TCRdb rebuilt clones from the public reads, retaining in-frame beta chains. CDR3 protein sequences are deduplicated, and each keeps its most common genes and DNA. For this sample the table gives 950 to 1,500 distinct CDR3 sequences, of which roughly 19% were detected only once. The ten largest clonotypes hold roughly 48% of the sample. The sequence derives from a human donor with bladder cancer that did not respond to neoadjuvant chemotherapy. This sample was taken from a patient whose treatment included neoadjuvant chemotherapy.

The CDR3 loop reads CASSQGGGRALAETQYF. The nucleotide sequence reads TGTGCCAGCAGCCAAGGAGGGGGCAGGGCTCTGGCAGAGACCCAGTACTTC. The chain joins TRBV3-1 to TRBJ2-5, with TRBD1 matching 7 junction bases. The germline V gene (reference sequence) gives CDR1 as LGHDT and CDR2 as YNNKEL. CDR3 length: 17 amino acids, cysteine to phenylalanine. The only DNA kept is the CDR3, 51 bases in frame from the first base. V is trimmed back by 1 base and J by 4 bases, and the junction contains 12 bases that no gene match accounts for.